This entry lists 15 T cell receptor beta chains sequenced from one sample in a study of OX40 agonist ivuxolimab in advanced cancers. Sequencing was performed with immunoSEQ multiplex PCR; in TCRdb, only in-frame clones are kept and a portion is missing. The sample shows roughly 80,000 clones, 86% of them seen only once. The material sequenced was CD4+ or CD8+ T cells sorted from blood, taken in a trial of the OX40 agonist ivuxolimab. The origin of the receptors is an adult with an advanced solid tumor such as melanoma, head and neck, liver or kidney cancer.

This chain joins TRBV7-9 and TRBJ2-3, with TRBD2 matching over 11 bases. CDR1 and CDR2 (germline): SEHNR, FQNEAQ (reference sequence). Unmatched junction bases numbered 7, after V lost 1 base and J lost 7 bases. This CDR3 contains 16 residues. The CDR3 region has the DNA TGTGCCAGCAGCTTAGATATAGCGGGGGGGTTGAATACGCAGTATTTT. Translating it yields CASSLDIAGGLNTQYF. Variable domain in full (rest from reference TRBV7-9 and TRBJ2-3): DTGVSQNPRHKITKRGQNVTFRCDPISEHNRLYWYRQTLGQGPEFLTYFQNEAQLEKSRLLSDRFSAERPKGSFSTLEIQRTEQGDSAMYLCASSLDIAGGLNTQYFGPGTRLTVL.

The chain carries TRBV7-8 and TRBJ2-5; TRBD1 aligns across 9 bases. The V segment lost 5 bases and the J segment 4 bases; nucleotides outside the gene matches: 5. The CDR3 is made up of 14 amino acids. From germline, CDR1 is SGHVS and CDR2 FQNEAQ. The CDR3 protein is CASSTHRGRETQYF. In DNA form, the CDR3 reads TGTGCCAGCAGCACCCACAGGGGGCGAGAGACCCAGTACTTC. Filled out from reference TRBV7-8 and TRBJ2-5, the complete variable domain reads GAGVSQSPRYKVAKRGQDVALRCDPISGHVSLFWYQQALGQGPEFLTYFQNEAQLDKSGLPSDRFFAERPEGSVSTLKIQRTQQEDSAVYLCASSTHRGRETQYFGPGTRLLVL.

V is TRBV19 and J is TRBJ1-1; unclear D gene. Between the trimmed V and J ends, which lost 5 bases and 3 bases, there was a span of 7 bases. The CDR3 sequence is 12 residues long. CDR1 is LNHDA and CDR2 is SQIVND in the germline V gene (reference sequence). The CDR3, as DNA: TGTGCCAGTAGTGACCGGTACACTGAAGCTTTCTTT. It codes for CASSDRYTEAFF.

J is TRBJ1-2 and V is TRBV10-3; a weak D match, TRBD1 (5 bases). V was shortened by 6 bases and J by 7 bases, with 15 bases between the two germline ends. CDR3 length: 13 residues. The germline V gene encodes CDR1 ENHRY and CDR2 SYGVKD. This chain's CDR3 is CAISPTVLTGYTF. CDR3 coding DNA: TGTGCCATCAGCCCGACAGTCCTCACTGGCTACACCTTC.

This CDR3 reads CASSRIYEQYF. The CDR3, as DNA: TGTGCCAGCAGCAGAATCTACGAGCAGTACTTC. V gene TRBV11-2 combines with J gene TRBJ2-7; D call uncertain. In germline, CDR1 is SGHAT, CDR2 FQNNGV. The CDR3 is 11 residues long. V lost 5 bases and J lost 3, with 5 bases in between.

The rearrangement joins TRBV5-8 to TRBJ1-2, with 7 bases lining up with TRBD1. Trimming cost V 1 base and J 3 bases; bases outside gene matches: 6. Germline CDR1 is SGHTS and CDR2 is YDEGEE. The CDR3 spans 15 residues. CDR3 nucleotides: TGTGCCAGCAGCTTGACCGGGACAGCAGACTATGGCTACACCTTC. Amino acid sequence: CASSLTGTADYGYTF. The variable domain in full, completed from reference TRBV5-8 and TRBJ1-2, reads EAGVTQSPTHLIKTRGQQATLRCSPISGHTSVYWYQQALGLGLQFLLWYDEGEERNRGNFPPRFSGRQFPNYSSELNVNALELEDSALYLCASSLTGTADYGYTFGSGTRLTVV.

This rearrangement joins TRBV5-1 to TRBJ2-1, with 8 positions matching TRBD2. Germline V lookup: CDR1 SGHRS, CDR2 YFSETQ. This CDR3 has 14 residues. Germline trimming cut 5 bases from V and 9 bases from J; bases unmatched to any gene: 10. The CDR3 reads CASRLAAGGGEQFF. The CDR3 nucleotides read TGCGCCAGCAGACTCGCCGCGGGGGGTGGTGAGCAGTTCTTC.

The V and J genes are TRBV30 and TRBJ1-5; D remains ambiguous. This CDR3 is built from 13 residues. V lost 3 bases and J lost 1, with 7 bases in between. CDR1 and CDR2 from the germline V gene are GTSNPN and SVGIG (reference sequence). This chain's CDR3 is CAWSRGSNQPQHF. The DNA for the CDR3 is TGTGCCTGGAGCCGAGGGAGCAATCAGCCCCAGCATTTT.

To note about this clone: This specimen includes other DNA sequences encoding the same CDR3. The J gene is TRBJ1-1, the V gene TRBV10-3; D ambiguous. The CDR3 is 13 amino acids. V lost 7 bases to trimming and J lost 1 base, with 10 bases between them. The germline gives CDR1 ENHRY, CDR2 SYGVKD. The CDR3 protein is CAIKERGNTEAFF. CDR3 sequence (DNA): TGTGCCATCAAGGAGCGGGGGAACACTGAAGCTTTCTTT.

The chain uses TRBV11-3 and TRBJ2-7, with D possibly being TRBD2 (6 bases). This CDR3 comprises 13 residues. V lost 4 bases, J lost 2 bases, and 9 bases lay in between. The germline V gene encodes CDR1 SGHNT and CDR2 YENEEA. Here the CDR3 DNA reads TGTGCCAGCAGCTCCCGGACTACCTACGAGCAGTACTTC. This sequence encodes CASSSRTTYEQYF.

The rearrangement uses TRBV9 and TRBJ2-1, with no clear D. Germline V lookup: CDR1 SGDLS, CDR2 YYNGEE. This CDR3 comprises 13 residues. V lost 4 bases, J lost 6 bases, and 11 bases lay in between. The CDR3 DNA sequence: TGTGCCAGCAGCTCCAGACACCGCAATGAGCAGTTCTTC. Translation gives CASSSRHRNEQFF.

The chain carries TRBV7-2 and TRBJ2-5; 13 nucleotides agree with TRBD2. V lost 5 bases, J lost 1 base, and 4 bases stayed unmatched. The CDR3 sequence is 16 residues long. CDR1 and CDR2 (germline): SGHTA, FQGNSA. CDR3 coding DNA: TGTGCCAGCAGCCTACTAGCGGGAGGGCTCCAAGAGACCCAGTACTTC. This translates into CASSLLAGGLQETQYF.

This chain uses TRBV7-8 with TRBJ1-1; 8 nucleotides line up with TRBD1. Germline CDR1 is SGHVS and CDR2 is FQNEAQ. The CDR3 runs 13 residues. J lost 6 bases, V lost 3 bases, and 3 bases had no gene match. CDR3 amino acids: CASSLDRAAEAFF. The CDR3 DNA follows: TGTGCCAGCAGCTTGGACAGGGCGGCTGAAGCTTTCTTT.

The chain links TRBV7-9 to TRBJ2-3, with D perhaps TRBD1 (6 bases). The CDR3 covers 13 residues. Trimming stripped 4 bases from V and 3 bases from J, with 8 bases between. Germline V gives CDR1 SEHNR, CDR2 FQNEAQ (reference sequence). The CDR3 protein is CASSYDRTDTQYF. Here the CDR3 DNA reads TGTGCCAGCAGCTACGACAGGACAGATACGCAGTATTTT.

The CDR3: CASSPGTDTNYGYTF. The CDR3 DNA is TGTGCCAGCTCACCGGGGACGGACACTAACTATGGCTACACCTTC. This chain joins TRBV18 and TRBJ1-2; TRBD1 might be the D (5 bases). The CDR3 length is 15 residues. Germline V gene data show CDR1 as KGHSH and CDR2 as LQKENI. V was cut by 3 bases and J by 0 bases, with 11 bases left in between.